This T cell receptor (beta chain) was observed in a study of OX40 agonist ivuxolimab in advanced cancers. Background on the study: Patients received intravenous ivuxolimab every 2 weeks at 0.01 to 10 mg/kg. Prior anti-PD-1, anti-PD-L1 or anti-CTLA-4 therapy did not bar entry, and 30% to 40% had some. Findings of the study overall: The study observed clonal expansion of CD4+ and CD8+ blood T cells by week 6 at 0.1 to 3.0 mg/kg. Among the lowest peripheral clonal expansion occurred in 0.1-3.0 mg/kg partial responders.

For this clone: Its antigen is as yet unknown.

This table comes from immunoSEQ multiplex PCR, and its TCRdb copy is limited to in-frame clones, with some not included. This table has approximately 58,000 clones, around 88% appearing once. The CDR3 consists of 18 residues. CDR1 is SGHNT, CDR2 YENEEA, per germline. The material was CD4+ or CD8+ T cells sorted from blood, obtained in a trial of the OX40 agonist ivuxolimab. The chain joins TRBV11-3 to TRBJ2-5, with TRBD2 identical over 10 bases. This receptor was identified in an adult with an advanced solid tumor such as melanoma, head and neck, liver or kidney cancer. CDR3 DNA sequence: TGTGGGTGGTTCCATAGAAGGGAAGCGGGGGGGCCTAGGGAGACCCAGTACTTC. Amino acids: CGWFHRREAGGPRETQYF.